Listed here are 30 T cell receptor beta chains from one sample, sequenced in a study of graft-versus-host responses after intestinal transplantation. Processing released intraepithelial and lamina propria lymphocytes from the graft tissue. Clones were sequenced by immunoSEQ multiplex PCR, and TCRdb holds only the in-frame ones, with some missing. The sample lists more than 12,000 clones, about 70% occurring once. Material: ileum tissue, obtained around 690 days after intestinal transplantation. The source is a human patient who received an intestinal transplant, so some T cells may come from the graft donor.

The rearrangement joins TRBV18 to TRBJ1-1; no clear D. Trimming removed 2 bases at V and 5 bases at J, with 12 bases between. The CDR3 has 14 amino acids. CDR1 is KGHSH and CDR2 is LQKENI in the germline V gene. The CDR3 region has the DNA TGTGCCAGCTCACCAGCCCGGCCCCGTACTGAAGCTTTCTTT. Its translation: CASSPARPRTEAFF. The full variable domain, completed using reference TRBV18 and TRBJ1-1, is NAGVMQNPRHLVRRRGQEARLRCSPMKGHSHVYWYRQLPEEGLKFMVYLQKENIIDESGMPKERFSAEFPKEGPSILRIQQVVRGDSAAYFCASSPARPRTEAFFGQGTRLTVV.

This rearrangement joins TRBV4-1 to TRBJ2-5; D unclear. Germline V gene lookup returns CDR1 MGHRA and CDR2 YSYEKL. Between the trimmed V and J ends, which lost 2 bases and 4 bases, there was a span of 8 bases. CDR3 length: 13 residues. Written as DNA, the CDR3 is TGCGCCAGCAGCCAAATTAGCAGAGAGACCCAGTACTTC. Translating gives CASSQISRETQYF.

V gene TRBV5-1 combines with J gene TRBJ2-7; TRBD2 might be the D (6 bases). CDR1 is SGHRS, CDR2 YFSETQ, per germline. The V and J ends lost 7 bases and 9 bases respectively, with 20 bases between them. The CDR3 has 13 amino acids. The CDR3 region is CASGLERATGQYF. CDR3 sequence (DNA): TGCGCCAGCGGCCTTGAGCGGGCTACGGGGCAGTACTTC.

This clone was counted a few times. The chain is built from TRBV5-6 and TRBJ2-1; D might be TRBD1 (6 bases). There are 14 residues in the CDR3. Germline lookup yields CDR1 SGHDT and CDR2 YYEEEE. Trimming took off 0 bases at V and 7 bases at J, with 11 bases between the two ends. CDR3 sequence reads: CASSLGQENNEQFF. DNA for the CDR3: TGTGCCAGCAGCTTGGGACAGGAAAATAATGAGCAGTTCTTC.

The CDR3 region has the DNA TGTGCCAGCAGCCAAGATGGCGGGAACCTGAATGAGCAGTTCTTC. Its protein is CASSQDGGNLNEQFF. V gene TRBV4-2 combines with J gene TRBJ2-1; tentatively, D is TRBD2 (6 bases). CDR1 and CDR2 (germline): LGHNA, YNFKEQ. The ends were cut back, 0 bases at V and 7 bases at J, with 13 bases in the middle. This CDR3 region has 15 residues.

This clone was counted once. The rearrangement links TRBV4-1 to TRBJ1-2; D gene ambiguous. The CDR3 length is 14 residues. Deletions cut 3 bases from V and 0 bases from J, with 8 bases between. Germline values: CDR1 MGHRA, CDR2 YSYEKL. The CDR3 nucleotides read TGCGCCAGCAGCCAGTCACCGCCTAACTATGGCTACACCTTC. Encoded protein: CASSQSPPNYGYTF.

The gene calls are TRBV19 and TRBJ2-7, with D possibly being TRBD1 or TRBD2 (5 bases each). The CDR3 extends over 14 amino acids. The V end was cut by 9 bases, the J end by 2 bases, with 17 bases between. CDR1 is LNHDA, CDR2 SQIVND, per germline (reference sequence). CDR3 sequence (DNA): TGTGCCAGACCAATCCAGGGAGAAACCTACGAGCAGTACTTC. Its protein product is CARPIQGETYEQYF.

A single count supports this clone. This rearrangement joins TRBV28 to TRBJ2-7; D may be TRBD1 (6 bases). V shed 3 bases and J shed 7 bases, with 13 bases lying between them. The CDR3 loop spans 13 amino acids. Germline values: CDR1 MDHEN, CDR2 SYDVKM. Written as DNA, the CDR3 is TGTGCCAGCAGTTTTACAGGGCCGGAAGAGCAGTACTTC. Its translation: CASSFTGPEEQYF. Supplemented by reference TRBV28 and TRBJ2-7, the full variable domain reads DVKVTQSSRYLVKRTGEKVFLECVQDMDHENMFWYRQDPGLGLRLIYFSYDVKMKEKGDIPEGYSVSREKKERFSLILESASTNQTSMYLCASSFTGPEEQYFGPGTRLTVT.

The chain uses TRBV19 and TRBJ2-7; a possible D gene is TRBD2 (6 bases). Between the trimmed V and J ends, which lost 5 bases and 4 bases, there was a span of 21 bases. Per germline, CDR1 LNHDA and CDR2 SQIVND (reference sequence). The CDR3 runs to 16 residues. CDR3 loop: CASSSRLVTPPYEQYF. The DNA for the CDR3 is TGTGCCAGTAGTTCCCGACTAGTAACGCCGCCGTACGAGCAGTACTTC.

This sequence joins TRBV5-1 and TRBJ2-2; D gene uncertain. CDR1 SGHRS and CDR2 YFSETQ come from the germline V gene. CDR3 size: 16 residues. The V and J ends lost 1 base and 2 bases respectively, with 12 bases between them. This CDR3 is CASSLRAERNTGELFF. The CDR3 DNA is TGCGCCAGCAGCTTGCGGGCAGAAAGAAACACCGGGGAGCTGTTTTTT.

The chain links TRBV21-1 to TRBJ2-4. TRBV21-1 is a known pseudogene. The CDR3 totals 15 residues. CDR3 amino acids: CASRHLLAAKNIQYF. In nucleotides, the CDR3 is TGTGCCAGCAGGCACCTTTTGGCGGCCAAAAACATTCAGTACTTC.

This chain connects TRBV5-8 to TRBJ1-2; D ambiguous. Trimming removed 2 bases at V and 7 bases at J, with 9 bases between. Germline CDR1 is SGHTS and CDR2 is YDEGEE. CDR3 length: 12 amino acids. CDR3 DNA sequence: TGTGCCAGCAGCTTCGGAGGTCCTGGCTACACCTTC. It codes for CASSFGGPGYTF.

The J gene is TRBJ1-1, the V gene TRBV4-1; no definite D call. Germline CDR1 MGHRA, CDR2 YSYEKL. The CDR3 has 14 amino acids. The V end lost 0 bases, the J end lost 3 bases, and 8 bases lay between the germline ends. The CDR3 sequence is CASSQEGWDTEAFF. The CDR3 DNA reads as TGCGCCAGCAGCCAAGAAGGGTGGGACACTGAAGCTTTCTTT.

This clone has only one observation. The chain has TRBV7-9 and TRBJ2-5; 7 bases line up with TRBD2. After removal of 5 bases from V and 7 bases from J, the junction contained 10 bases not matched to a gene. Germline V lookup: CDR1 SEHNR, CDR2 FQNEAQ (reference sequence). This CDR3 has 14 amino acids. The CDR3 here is CASSLGLEVGTQYF. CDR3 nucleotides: TGTGCCAGCAGCCTCGGACTAGAGGTGGGGACCCAGTACTTC.

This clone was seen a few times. The CDR3 is CASSESVGATQYF. DNA for the CDR3: TGTGCCAGCAGTGAGAGCGTAGGGGCGACCCAGTACTTC. The chain combines TRBV2 with TRBJ2-5, with a weak D call TRBD1 (5 bases). From germline, CDR1 is SNHLY and CDR2 FYNNEI. The V gene lost 3 bases and the J gene lost 7 bases, with 12 bases spanning the gap. The CDR3 has 13 amino acids.

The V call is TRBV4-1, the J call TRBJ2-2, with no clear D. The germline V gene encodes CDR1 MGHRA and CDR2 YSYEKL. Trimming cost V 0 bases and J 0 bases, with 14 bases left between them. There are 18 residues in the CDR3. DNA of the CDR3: TGCGCCAGCAGCCAAGATCAATACTCTTACGCGAACACCGGGGAGCTGTTTTTT. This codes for CASSQDQYSYANTGELFF.

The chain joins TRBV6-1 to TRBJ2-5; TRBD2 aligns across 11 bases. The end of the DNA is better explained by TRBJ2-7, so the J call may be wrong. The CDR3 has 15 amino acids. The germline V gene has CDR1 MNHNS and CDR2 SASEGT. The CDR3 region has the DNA TGTGCCAGCAGTGAATTTAGCGGGGGGGCCTACGAGCAGTACTTC. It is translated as CASSEFSGGAYEQYF.

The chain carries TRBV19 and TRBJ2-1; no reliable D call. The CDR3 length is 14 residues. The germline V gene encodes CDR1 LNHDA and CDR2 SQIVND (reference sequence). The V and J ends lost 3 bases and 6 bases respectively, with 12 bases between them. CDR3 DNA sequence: TGTGCCAGTAGTATGGATAGGGTGCGCAATGAGCAGTTCTTC. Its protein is CASSMDRVRNEQFF.

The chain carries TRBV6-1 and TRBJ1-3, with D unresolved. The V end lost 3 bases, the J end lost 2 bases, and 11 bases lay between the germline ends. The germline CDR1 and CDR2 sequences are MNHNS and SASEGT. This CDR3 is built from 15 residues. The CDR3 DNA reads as TGTGCCAGCAGTGACCCCCACGGGGCTGGAAACACCATATATTTT. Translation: CASSDPHGAGNTIYF.

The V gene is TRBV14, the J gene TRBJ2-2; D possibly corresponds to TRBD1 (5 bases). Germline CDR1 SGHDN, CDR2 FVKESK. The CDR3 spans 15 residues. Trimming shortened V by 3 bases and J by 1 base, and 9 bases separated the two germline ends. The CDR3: CASSQRQRNTGELFF. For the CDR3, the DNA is TGTGCCAGCAGCCAGCGACAGCGGAACACCGGGGAGCTGTTTTTT.

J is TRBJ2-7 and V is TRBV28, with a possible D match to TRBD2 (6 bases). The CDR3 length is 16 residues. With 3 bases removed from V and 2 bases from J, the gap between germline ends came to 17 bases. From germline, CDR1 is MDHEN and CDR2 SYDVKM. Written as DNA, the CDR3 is TGTGCCAGCAGTTTGGTTCCTTCAGGGAGGACCTACGAGCAGTACTTC. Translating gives CASSLVPSGRTYEQYF.

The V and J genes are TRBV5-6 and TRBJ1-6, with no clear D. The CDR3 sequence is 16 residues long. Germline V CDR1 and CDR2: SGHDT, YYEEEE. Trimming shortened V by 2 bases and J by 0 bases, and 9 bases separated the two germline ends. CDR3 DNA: TGTGCCAGCAGCTTCGGCGGGATCTCCTATAATTCACCCCTCCACTTT. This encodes CASSFGGISYNSPLHF.

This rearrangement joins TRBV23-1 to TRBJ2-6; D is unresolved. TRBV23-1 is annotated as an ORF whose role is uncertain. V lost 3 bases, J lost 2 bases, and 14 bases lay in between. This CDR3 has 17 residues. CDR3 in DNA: TGCGCCAGCAGTCAGCCGACCGAACCTCCTGGGGCCAACGTCCTGACTTTC. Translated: CASSQPTEPPGANVLTF.

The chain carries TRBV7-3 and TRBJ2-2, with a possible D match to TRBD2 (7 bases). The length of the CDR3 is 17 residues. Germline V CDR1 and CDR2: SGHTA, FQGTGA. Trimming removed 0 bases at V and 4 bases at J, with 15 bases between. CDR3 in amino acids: CASSLTTRGAGTGELFF. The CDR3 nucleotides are TGTGCCAGCAGCTTAACGACCCGGGGGGCCGGCACCGGGGAGCTGTTTTTT.

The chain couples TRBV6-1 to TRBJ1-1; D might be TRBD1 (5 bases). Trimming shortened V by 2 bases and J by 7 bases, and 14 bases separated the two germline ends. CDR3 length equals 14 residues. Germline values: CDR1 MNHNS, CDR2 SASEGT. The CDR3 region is CASSEQAGLGEAFF. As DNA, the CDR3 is TGTGCCAGCAGTGAACAGGCAGGGTTAGGTGAAGCTTTCTTT.

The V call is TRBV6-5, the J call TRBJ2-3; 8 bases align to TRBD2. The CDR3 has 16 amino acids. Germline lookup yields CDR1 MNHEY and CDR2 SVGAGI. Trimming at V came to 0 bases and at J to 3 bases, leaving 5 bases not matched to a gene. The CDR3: CASSYSTGGATDTQYF. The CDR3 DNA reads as TGTGCCAGCAGTTACTCAACCGGGGGGGCTACAGATACGCAGTATTTT.

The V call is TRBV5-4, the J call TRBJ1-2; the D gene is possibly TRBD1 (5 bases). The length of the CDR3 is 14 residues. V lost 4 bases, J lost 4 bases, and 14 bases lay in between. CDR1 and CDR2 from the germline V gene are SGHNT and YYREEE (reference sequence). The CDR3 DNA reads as TGTGCCAGCAGCCTAGGGACGGCCTCCTATGGCTACACCTTC. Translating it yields CASSLGTASYGYTF.

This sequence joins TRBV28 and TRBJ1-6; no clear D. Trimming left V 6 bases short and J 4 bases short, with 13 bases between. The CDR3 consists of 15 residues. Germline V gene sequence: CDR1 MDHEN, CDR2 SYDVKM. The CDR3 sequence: CASRQTLGYNSPLHF. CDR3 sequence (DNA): TGTGCCAGCAGACAAACGCTGGGGTATAATTCACCCCTCCACTTT.

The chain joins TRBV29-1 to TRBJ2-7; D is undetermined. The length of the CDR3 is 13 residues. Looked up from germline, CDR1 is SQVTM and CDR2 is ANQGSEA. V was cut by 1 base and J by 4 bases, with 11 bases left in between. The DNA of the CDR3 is TGCAGCGTTGAAGGGCTCACAGCGTACGAGCAGTACTTC. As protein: CSVEGLTAYEQYF.

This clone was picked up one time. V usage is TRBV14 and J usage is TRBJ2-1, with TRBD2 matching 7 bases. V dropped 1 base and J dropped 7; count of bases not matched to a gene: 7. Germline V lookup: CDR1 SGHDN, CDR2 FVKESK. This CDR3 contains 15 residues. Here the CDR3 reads CASSQGTRVGNEQFF. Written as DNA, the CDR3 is TGTGCCAGCAGCCAAGGGACTAGGGTTGGGAATGAGCAGTTCTTC.